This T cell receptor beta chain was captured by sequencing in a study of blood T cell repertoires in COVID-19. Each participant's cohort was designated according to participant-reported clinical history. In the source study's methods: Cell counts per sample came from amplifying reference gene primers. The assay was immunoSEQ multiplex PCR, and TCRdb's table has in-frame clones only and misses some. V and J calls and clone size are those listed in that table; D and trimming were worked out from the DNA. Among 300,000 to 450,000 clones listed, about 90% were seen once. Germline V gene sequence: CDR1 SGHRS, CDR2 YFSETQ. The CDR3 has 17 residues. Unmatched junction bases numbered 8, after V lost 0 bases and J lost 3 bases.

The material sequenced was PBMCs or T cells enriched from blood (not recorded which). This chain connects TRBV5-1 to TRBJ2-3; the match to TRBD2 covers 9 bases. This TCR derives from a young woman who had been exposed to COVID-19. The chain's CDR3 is CASSLGLAGEGTDTQYF. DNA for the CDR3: TGCGCCAGCAGCTTGGGGTTAGCGGGAGAAGGTACAGATACGCAGTATTTT.